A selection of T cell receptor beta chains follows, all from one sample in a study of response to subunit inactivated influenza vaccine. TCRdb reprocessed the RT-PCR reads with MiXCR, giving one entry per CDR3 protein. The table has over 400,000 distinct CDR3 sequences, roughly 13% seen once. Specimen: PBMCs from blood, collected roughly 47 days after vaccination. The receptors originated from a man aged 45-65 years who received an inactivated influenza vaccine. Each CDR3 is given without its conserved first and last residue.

cdr3_aa: SVEDWREGLLGTDTQY
v_call: TRBV29-1
j_call: TRBJ2-3

cdr3_aa: ASSRGQGPEAF
v_call: TRBV3-1
j_call: TRBJ1-1

cdr3_aa: ASSRPLPGQGFLPSSYEQY
v_call: TRBV11-2
j_call: TRBJ2-7

cdr3_aa: ASSLGAGSPNTEAF
v_call: TRBV7-2
j_call: TRBJ1-1

cdr3_aa: ASSSPQVSGVAVGDNEQF
v_call: TRBV11-1
j_call: TRBJ2-1

cdr3_aa: SASGTAGNEQY
v_call: TRBV20-1
j_call: TRBJ2-7

cdr3_aa: SARGVAGNSYEQY
v_call: TRBV20-1
j_call: TRBJ2-7

cdr3_aa: SAPTPGTGELF
v_call: TRBV20-1
j_call: TRBJ2-2

cdr3_aa: ASRETGSGIYGYT
v_call: TRBV12-3/TRBV12-4
j_call: TRBJ1-2

cdr3_aa: SVSGAVKETQY
v_call: TRBV20-1
j_call: TRBJ2-5

cdr3_aa: ASRTGNSNQPQH
v_call: TRBV10-3
j_call: TRBJ1-5

cdr3_aa: ASSYSRTAEQY
v_call: TRBV6-2/TRBV6-3
j_call: TRBJ2-7

cdr3_aa: ASSQASGSLTYEQY
v_call: TRBV4-2
j_call: TRBJ2-7

cdr3_aa: SARDFIAKNIQY
v_call: TRBV20-1
j_call: TRBJ2-4

cdr3_aa: ASSRGGAGIVETQY
v_call: TRBV7-2
j_call: TRBJ2-5

cdr3_aa: ATSDLKGASNQPQH
v_call: TRBV24-1
j_call: TRBJ1-5

cdr3_aa: ASSARDRGNTGELF
v_call: TRBV11-3
j_call: TRBJ2-2

cdr3_aa: ASTDGPGNTGELF
v_call: TRBV6-1
j_call: TRBJ2-2

cdr3_aa: ASSLGQIYSGNTIY
v_call: TRBV5-6
j_call: TRBJ1-3

cdr3_aa: SALGPEFKNSYNEQF
v_call: TRBV20-1
j_call: TRBJ2-1

cdr3_aa: SARDGRLSTEAF
v_call: TRBV20-1
j_call: TRBJ1-1

cdr3_aa: ASSIPGADTQY
v_call: TRBV19
j_call: TRBJ2-3

cdr3_aa: ASSFHPQGDEQY
v_call: TRBV7-2
j_call: TRBJ2-7

cdr3_aa: ATSRAMRGAANVLT
v_call: TRBV15
j_call: TRBJ2-6

cdr3_aa: ASSLQDRGRETQY
v_call: TRBV5-1
j_call: TRBJ2-5

cdr3_aa: SATGLAGGMNTGELF
v_call: TRBV20-1
j_call: TRBJ2-2

cdr3_aa: ASSWPGMNTEAF
v_call: TRBV12-3/TRBV12-4
j_call: TRBJ1-1

cdr3_aa: SVAPGQGIYEQY
v_call: TRBV29-1
j_call: TRBJ2-7

cdr3_aa: SARLTSGGDEQY
v_call: TRBV20-1
j_call: TRBJ2-7

cdr3_aa: ASSVAVSTDTQY
v_call: TRBV9
j_call: TRBJ2-3

cdr3_aa: ASSGDREKLF
v_call: TRBV28
j_call: TRBJ1-4

cdr3_aa: ATSAGAGTDTQY
v_call: TRBV24-1
j_call: TRBJ2-3

cdr3_aa: SARALYSNQPQH
v_call: TRBV20-1
j_call: TRBJ1-5

cdr3_aa: ASSLGGAWDEQF
v_call: TRBV5-6
j_call: TRBJ2-1

cdr3_aa: ASSFRDRGFDEKLF
v_call: TRBV9
j_call: TRBJ1-4

cdr3_aa: ASTSGGHRETQY
v_call: TRBV12-3/TRBV12-4
j_call: TRBJ2-5